This T cell receptor (beta chain) comes out of a study of blood T cell repertoires in COVID-19. Generated by immunoSEQ multiplex PCR, the TCRdb table keeps only in-frame clones and is missing some. The sample lists about 160,000 clones; about 93% were seen once. The CDR3 is 14 residues long. From germline, CDR1 is SGHAT and CDR2 FQNNGV. J lost 1 base, V lost 1 base, and 1 base had no gene match. This TCR derives from a woman between 50 and 59 years old with acute or convalescent COVID-19. The chain joins TRBV11-2 to TRBJ2-7, with 7 bases that match TRBD1. Sequenced: peripheral blood. The CDR3 region is CASSLADRSYEQYF. DNA of the CDR3: TGTGCCAGCAGCTTAGCGGACAGGTCCTACGAGCAGTACTTC.